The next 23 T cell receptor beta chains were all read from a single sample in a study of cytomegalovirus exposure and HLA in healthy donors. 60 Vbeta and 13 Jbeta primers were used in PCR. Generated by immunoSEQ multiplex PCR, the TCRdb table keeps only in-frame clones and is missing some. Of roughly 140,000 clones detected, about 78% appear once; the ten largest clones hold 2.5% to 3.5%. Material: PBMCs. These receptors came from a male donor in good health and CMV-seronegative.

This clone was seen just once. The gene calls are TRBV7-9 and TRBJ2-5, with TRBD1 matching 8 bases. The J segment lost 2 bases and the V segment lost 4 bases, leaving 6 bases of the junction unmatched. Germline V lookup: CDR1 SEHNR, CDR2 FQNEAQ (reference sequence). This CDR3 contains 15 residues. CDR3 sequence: CASSSGTGTQETQYF. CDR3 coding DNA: TGTGCCAGCAGCTCAGGGACAGGTACTCAAGAGACCCAGTACTTC.

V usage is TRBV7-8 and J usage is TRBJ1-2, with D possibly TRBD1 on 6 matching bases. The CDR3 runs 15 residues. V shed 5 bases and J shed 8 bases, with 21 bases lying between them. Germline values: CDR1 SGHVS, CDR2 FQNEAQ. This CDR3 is CASSAISPGQGGYTF. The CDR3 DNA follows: TGTGCCAGCAGCGCTATATCCCCGGGACAAGGGGGCTACACCTTC.

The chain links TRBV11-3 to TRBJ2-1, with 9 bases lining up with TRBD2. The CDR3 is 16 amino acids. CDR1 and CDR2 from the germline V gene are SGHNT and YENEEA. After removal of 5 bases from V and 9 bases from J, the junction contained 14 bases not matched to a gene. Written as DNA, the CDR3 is TGTGCCAGCAGCAACCGGGGGCTAGCGGGGCGGGGTGAGCAGTTCTTC. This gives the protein CASSNRGLAGRGEQFF. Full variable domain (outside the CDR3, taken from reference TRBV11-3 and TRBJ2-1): EAGVVQSPRYKIIEKKQPVAFWCNPISGHNTLYWYLQNLGQGPELLIRYENEEAVDDSQLPKDRFSAERLKGVDSTLKIQPAELGDSAVYLCASSNRGLAGRGEQFFGPGTRLTVL.

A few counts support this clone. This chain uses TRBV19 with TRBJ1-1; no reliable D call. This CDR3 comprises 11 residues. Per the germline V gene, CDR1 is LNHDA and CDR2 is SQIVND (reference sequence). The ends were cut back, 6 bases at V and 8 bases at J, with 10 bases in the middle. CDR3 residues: CASSVTREAFF. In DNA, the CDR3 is TGTGCCAGTAGCGTAACTAGGGAAGCTTTCTTT.

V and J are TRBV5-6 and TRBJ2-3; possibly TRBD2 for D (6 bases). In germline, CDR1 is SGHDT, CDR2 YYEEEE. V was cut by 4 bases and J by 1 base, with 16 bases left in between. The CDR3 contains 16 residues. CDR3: CASSDLGRGGTDTQYF. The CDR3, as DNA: TGTGCCAGCAGCGACTTAGGGCGCGGGGGCACAGATACGCAGTATTTT. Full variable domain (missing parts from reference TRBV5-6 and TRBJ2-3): DAGVTQSPTHLIKTRGQQVTLRCSPKSGHDTVSWYQQALGQGPQFIFQYYEEEERQRGNFPDRFSGHQFPNYSSELNVNALLLGDSALYLCASSDLGRGGTDTQYFGPGTRLTVL.

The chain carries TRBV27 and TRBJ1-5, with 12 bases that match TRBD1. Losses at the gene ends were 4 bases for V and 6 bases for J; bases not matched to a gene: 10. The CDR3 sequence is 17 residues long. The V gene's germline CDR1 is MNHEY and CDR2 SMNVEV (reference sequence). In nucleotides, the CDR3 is TGTGCCAGCAGTTCCTACAAGGGACAGGGGGCTTCTCAGCCCCAGCATTTT. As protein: CASSSYKGQGASQPQHF.

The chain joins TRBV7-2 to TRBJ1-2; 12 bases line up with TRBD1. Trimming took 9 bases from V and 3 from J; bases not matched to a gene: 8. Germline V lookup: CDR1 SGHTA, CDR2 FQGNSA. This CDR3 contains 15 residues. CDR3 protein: CARGTGGAYDYGYTF. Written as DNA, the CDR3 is TGTGCCAGGGGGACAGGGGGCGCCTATGACTATGGCTACACCTTC.

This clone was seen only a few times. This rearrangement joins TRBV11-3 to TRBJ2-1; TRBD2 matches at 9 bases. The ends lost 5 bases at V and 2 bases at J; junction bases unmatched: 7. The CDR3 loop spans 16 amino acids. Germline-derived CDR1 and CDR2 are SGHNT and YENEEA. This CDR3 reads CASSPLAGITYNEQFF. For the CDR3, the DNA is TGTGCCAGCAGCCCTCTAGCGGGAATAACCTACAATGAGCAGTTCTTC.

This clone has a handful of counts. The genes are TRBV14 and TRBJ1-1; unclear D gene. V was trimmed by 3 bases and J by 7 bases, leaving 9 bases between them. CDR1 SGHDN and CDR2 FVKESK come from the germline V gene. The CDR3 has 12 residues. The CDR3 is CASSHRQYEAFF. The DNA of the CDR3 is TGTGCCAGCAGCCACAGACAATATGAAGCTTTCTTT.

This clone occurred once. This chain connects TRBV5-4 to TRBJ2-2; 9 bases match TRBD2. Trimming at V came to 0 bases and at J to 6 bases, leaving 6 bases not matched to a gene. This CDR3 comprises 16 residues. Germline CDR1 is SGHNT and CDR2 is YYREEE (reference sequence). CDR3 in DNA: TGTGCCAGCAGCTTGGCGGTCCAGCGGGGGGCCGGGGAGCTGTTTTTT. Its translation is CASSLAVQRGAGELFF.

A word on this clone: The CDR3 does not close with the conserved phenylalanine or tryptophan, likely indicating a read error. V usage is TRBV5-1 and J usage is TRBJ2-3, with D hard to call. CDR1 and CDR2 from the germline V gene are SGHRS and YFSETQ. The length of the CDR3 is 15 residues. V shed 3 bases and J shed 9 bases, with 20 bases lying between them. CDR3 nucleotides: TGCGCCAGCAGCTCACTCGAACCTGACGCAGGCACGCAGTATCTT. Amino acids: CASSSLEPDAGTQYL.

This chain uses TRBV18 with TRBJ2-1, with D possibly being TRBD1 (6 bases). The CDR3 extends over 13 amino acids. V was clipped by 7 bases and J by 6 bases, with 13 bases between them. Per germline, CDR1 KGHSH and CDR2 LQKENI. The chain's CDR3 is CASLPGQTNEQFF. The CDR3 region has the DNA TGTGCCAGCTTGCCGGGACAAACCAATGAGCAGTTCTTC. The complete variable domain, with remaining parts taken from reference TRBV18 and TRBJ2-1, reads NAGVMQNPRHLVRRRGQEARLRCSPMKGHSHVYWYRQLPEEGLKFMVYLQKENIIDESGMPKERFSAEFPKEGPSILRIQQVVRGDSAAYFCASLPGQTNEQFFGPGTRLTVL.

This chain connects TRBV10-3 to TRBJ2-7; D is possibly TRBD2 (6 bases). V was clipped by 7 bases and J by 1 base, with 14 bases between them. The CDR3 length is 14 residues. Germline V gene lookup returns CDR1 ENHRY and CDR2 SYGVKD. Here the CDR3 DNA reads TGTGCCATCATGGATAGTGGAGGGTCCTACGAGCAGTACTTC. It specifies CAIMDSGGSYEQYF.

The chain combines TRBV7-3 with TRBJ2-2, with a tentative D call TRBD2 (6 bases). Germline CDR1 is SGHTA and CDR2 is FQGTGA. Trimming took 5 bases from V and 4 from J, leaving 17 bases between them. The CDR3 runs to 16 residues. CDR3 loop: CASSRTSLGGTGELFF. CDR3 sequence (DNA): TGTGCCAGCAGCCGTACCTCGCTGGGGGGCACCGGGGAGCTGTTTTTT.

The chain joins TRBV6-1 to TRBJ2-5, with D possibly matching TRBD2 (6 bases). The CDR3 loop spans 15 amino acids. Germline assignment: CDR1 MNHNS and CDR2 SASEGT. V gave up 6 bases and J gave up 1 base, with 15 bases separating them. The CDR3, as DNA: TGTGCCAGCAGCTCCCTCACTAGCAGCCAAGAGACCCAGTACTTC. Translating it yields CASSSLTSSQETQYF.

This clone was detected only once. The CDR3 DNA reads TGCGCCAGCAGCTTAGGTAGCGGGACGAACACCGGGGAGCTGTTTTTT. Amino acids: CASSLGSGTNTGELFF. The V gene is TRBV5-1, the J gene TRBJ2-2; TRBD2 matches 8 bases. V lost 2 bases to trimming and J lost 0 bases; unmatched junction nucleotides: 3. The CDR3 has 16 residues. Germline-derived CDR1 and CDR2 are SGHRS and YFSETQ.

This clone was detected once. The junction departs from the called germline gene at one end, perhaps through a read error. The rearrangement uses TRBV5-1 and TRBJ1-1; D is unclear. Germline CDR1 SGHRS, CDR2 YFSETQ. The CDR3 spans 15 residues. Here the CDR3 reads CPSSLVLRSLVEAFF. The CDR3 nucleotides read TGCCCCAGCAGCTTGGTACTACGGAGTCTCGTTGAAGCTTTCTTT.

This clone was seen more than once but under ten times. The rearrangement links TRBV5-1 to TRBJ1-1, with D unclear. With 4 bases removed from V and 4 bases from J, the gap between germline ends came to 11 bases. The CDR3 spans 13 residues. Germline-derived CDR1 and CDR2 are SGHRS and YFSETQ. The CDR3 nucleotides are TGCGCCAGCAGCACCCAGCCGGGCACTGAAGCTTTCTTT. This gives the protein CASSTQPGTEAFF.

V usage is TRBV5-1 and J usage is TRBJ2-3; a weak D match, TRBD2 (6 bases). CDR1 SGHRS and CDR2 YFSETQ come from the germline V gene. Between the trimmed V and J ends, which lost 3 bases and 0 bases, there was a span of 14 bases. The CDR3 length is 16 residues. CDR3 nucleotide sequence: TGCGCCAGCAGCTCGGGACTTCAACCTAGCACAGATACGCAGTATTTT. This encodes CASSSGLQPSTDTQYF.

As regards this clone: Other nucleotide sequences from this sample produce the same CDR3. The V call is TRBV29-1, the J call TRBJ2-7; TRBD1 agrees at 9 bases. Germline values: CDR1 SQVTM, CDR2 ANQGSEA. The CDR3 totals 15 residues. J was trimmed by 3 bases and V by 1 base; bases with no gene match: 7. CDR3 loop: CSVEGDRASDYEQYF. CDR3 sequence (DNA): TGCAGCGTTGAAGGGGACAGGGCCTCAGACTACGAGCAGTACTTC.

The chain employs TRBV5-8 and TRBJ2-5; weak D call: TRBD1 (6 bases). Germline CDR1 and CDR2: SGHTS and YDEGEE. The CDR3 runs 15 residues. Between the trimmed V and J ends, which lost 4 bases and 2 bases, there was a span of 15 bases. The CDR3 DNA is TGTGCCAGCAGCCGGACCGGACAGAGTCAAGAGACCCAGTACTTC. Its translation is CASSRTGQSQETQYF.

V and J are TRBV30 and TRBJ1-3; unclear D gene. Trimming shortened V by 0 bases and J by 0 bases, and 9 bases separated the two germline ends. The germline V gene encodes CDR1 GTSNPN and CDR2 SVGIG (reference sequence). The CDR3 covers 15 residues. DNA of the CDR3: TGTGCCTGGAGTGTCTTGAGGAGCTCTGGAAACACCATATATTTT. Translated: CAWSVLRSSGNTIYF.

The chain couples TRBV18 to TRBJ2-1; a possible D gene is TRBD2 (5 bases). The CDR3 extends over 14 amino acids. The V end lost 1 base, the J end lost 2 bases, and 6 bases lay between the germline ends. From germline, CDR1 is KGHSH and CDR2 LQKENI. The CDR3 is CASSPLAPYNEQFF. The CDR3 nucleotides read TGTGCCAGCTCACCACTAGCGCCCTACAATGAGCAGTTCTTC.